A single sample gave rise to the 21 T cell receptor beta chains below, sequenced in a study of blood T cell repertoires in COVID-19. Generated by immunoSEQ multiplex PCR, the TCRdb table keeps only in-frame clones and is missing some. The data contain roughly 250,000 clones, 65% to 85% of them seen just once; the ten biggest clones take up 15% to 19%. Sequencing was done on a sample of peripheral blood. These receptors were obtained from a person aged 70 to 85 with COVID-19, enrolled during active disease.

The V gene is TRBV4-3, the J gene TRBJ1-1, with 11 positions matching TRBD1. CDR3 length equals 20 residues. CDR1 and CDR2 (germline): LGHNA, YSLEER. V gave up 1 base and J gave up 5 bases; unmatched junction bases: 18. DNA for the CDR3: TGCGCCAGCAGCCAAGGGACTAAATTGGACAGGGGGCGAGGAGTGACTGAAGCTTTCTTT. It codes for CASSQGTKLDRGRGVTEAFF.

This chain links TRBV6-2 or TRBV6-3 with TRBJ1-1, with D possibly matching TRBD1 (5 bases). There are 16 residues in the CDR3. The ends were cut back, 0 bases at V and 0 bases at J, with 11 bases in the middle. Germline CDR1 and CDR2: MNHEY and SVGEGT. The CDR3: CASSYSGLPMNTEAFF. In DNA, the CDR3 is TGTGCCAGCAGTTACTCGGGGCTCCCCATGAACACTGAAGCTTTCTTT.

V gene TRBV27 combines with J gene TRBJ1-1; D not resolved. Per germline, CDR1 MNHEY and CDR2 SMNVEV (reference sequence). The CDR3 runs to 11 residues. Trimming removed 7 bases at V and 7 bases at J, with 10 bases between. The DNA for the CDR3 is TGTGCCAGCAAGAGGGCAGATGAAGCTTTCTTT. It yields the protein CASKRADEAFF.

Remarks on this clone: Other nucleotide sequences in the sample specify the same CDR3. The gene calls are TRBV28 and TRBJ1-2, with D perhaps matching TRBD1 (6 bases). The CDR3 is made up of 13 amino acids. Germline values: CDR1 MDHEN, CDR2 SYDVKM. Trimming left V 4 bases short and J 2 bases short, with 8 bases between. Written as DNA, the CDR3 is TGTGCCAGCAGTTCAGGGGCAAACTATGGCTACACCTTC. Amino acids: CASSSGANYGYTF.

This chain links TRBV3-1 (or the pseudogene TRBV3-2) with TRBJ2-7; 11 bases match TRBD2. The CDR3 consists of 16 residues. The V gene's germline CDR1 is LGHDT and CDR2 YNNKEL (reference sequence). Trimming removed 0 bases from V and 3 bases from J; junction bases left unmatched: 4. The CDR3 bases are TGTGCCAGCAGCCAAGATTTACTAGCGGGAGACTACGAGCAGTACTTC. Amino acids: CASSQDLLAGDYEQYF.

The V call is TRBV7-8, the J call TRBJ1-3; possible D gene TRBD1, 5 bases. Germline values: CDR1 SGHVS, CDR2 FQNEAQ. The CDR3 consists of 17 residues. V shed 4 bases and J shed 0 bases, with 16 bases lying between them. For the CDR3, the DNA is TGTGCCAGCAGCTCACCTAACAGGACGATCTCTGGAAACACCATATATTTT. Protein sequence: CASSSPNRTISGNTIYF.

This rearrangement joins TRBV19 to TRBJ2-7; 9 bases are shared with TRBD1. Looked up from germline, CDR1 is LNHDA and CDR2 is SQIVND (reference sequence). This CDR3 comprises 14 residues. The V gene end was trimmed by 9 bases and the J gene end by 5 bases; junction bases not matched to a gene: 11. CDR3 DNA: TGTGCCAGCCGTACGGGACAGGGATCGAACGAGCAGTACTTC. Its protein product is CASRTGQGSNEQYF. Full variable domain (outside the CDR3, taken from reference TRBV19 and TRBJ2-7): DGGITQSPKYLFRKEGQNVTLSCEQNLNHDAMYWYRQDPGQGLRLIYYSQIVNDFQKGDIAEGYSVSREKKESFPLTVTSAQKNPTAFYLCASRTGQGSNEQYFGPGTRLTVT.

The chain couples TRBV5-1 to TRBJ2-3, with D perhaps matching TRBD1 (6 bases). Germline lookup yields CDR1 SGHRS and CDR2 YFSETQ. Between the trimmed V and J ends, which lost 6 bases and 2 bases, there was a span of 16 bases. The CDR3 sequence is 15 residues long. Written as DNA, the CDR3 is TGCGCCAGCAATGAGGGGGTCGGGTCCACAGATACGCAGTATTTT. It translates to CASNEGVGSTDTQYF.

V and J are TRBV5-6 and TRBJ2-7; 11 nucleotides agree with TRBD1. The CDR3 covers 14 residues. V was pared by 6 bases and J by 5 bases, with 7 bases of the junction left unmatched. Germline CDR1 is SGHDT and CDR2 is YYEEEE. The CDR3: CASTFGQGAHEQYF. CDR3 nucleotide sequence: TGTGCCAGCACCTTTGGACAGGGGGCCCACGAGCAGTACTTC.

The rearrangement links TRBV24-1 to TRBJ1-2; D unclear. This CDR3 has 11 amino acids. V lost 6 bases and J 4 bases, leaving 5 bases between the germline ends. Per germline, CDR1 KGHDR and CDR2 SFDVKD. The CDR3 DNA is TGTGCCACCAGTACGGGCTATGGCTACACCTTC. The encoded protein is CATSTGYGYTF.

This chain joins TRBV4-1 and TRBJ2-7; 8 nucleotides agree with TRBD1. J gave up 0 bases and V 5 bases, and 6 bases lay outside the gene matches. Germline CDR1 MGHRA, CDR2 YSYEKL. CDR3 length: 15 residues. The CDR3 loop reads CASSLPGQGSYEQYF. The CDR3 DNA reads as TGCGCCAGCAGCTTACCAGGACAGGGCTCCTACGAGCAGTACTTC.

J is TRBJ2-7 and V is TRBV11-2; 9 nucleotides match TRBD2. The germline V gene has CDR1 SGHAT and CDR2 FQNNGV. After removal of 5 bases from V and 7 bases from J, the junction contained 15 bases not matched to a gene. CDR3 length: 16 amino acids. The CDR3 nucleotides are TGTGCCAGCAGCCGTACTTCGGCGGGAGGGCCGTGGGAGCAGTACTTC. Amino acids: CASSRTSAGGPWEQYF.

CDR3 sequence (DNA): TGTGCCAGCAGCTTAGGTTCGGGACTAGAGATCCATGAGCAGTTCTTC. It codes for CASSLGSGLEIHEQFF. The chain is built from TRBV11-3 and TRBJ2-1, with 8 bases matching TRBD2. The CDR3 sequence is 16 residues long. Germline assignment: CDR1 SGHNT and CDR2 YENEEA. V shed 1 base and J 8 bases; nucleotides not matched to a gene: 10.

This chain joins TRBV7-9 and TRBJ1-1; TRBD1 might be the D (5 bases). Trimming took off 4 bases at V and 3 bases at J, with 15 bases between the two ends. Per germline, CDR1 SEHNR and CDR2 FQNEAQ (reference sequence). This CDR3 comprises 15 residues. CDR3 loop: CASSSGVGEDTEAFF. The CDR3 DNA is TGTGCCAGCAGCTCGGGGGTAGGGGAGGACACTGAAGCTTTCTTT.

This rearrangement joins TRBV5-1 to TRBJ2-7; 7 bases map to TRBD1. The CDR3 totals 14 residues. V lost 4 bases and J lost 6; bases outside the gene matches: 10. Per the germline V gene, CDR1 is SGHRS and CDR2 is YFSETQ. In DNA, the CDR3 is TGCGCCAGCAGCACCTCCAGGACAGGCGCCGAGCAGTACTTC. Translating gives CASSTSRTGAEQYF.

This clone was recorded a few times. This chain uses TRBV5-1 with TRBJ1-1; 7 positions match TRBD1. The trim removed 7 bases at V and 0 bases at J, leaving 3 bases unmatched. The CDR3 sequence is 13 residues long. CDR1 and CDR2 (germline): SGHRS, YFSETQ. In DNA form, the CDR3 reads TGCGCCAGCTGTACAGGGGTGAACACTGAAGCTTTCTTT. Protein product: CASCTGVNTEAFF. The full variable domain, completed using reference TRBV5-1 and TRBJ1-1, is KAGVTQTPRYLIKTRGQQVTLSCSPISGHRSVSWYQQTPGQGLQFLFEYFSETQRNKGNFPGRFSGRQFSNSRSEMNVSTLELGDSALYLCASCTGVNTEAFFGQGTRLTVV.

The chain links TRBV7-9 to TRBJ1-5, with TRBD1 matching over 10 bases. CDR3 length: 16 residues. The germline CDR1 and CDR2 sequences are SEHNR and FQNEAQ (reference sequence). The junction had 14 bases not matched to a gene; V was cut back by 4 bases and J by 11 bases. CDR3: CASSSGTGAPGEAQHF. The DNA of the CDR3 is TGTGCCAGCAGCTCCGGGACAGGGGCCCCCGGGGAGGCCCAGCATTTT.

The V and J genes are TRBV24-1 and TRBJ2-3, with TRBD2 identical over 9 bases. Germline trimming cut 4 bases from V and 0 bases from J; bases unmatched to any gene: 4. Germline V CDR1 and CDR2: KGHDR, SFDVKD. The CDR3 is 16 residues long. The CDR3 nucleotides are TGTGCCACCAGTGAGCCTAGCGGGACGAGCACAGATACGCAGTATTTT. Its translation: CATSEPSGTSTDTQYF.

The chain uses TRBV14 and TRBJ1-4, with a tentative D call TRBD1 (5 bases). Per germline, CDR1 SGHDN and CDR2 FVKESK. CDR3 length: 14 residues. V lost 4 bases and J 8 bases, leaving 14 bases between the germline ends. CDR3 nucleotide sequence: TGTGCCAGCAGCCTCCCCTCCCGGACAGAAAAACTGTTTTTT. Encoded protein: CASSLPSRTEKLFF.

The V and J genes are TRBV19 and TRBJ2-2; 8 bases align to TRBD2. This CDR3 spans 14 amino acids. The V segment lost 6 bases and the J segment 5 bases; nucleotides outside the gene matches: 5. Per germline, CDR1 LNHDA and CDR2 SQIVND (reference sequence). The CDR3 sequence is CASRSTSETGELFF. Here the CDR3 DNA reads TGTGCCAGTAGATCGACTAGCGAAACCGGGGAGCTGTTTTTT.

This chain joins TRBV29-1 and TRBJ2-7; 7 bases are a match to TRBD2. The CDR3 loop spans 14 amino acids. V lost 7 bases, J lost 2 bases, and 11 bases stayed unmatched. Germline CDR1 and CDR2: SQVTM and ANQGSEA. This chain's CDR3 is CSAFGGGLPYEQYF. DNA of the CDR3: TGCAGCGCGTTCGGCGGGGGTTTGCCCTACGAGCAGTACTTC.